This T cell receptor beta chain appears in the sequencing data of a study of T cell changes during pregnancy in multiple sclerosis. This CDR3 contains 16 residues. Deletions cut 4 bases from V and 0 bases from J, with 14 bases between. Germline CDR1 SGHKS, CDR2 YYEKEE (reference sequence). The table came from immunoSEQ multiplex PCR; TCRdb's copy has only in-frame clones and leaves some out. In the table there are tens of thousands of clones, 93% of which are singletons. V is TRBV5-5 and J is TRBJ2-4, with a tentative D call TRBD1 (6 bases). The TCR sequence derives from a female donor with multiple sclerosis, enrolled in a pregnancy study. The sequenced sample was peripheral blood, obtained in the second trimester of pregnancy. CDR3 sequence reads: CASSIPQGRAKNIQYF. CDR3 sequence (DNA): TGTGCCAGCAGCATTCCGCAGGGGAGAGCCAAAAACATTCAGTACTTC.